One and the same sample provided the 17 T cell receptor beta chains below, sequenced in a study of shared clonotypes between healthy human individuals. Libraries were prepared by immunoSEQ multiplex PCR; TCRdb keeps only in-frame clonotypes and omits some of them. The repertoire holds about 1.1 million clones, with around 77% as singletons. The source material was memory CD4+ T cells from PBMCs. Subset described: CD45RA-negative fraction. These receptors were obtained from a man aged 18 to 30 in good health. Some clones in this sample may be carry-over from other donors' samples.

The chain joins TRBV27 to TRBJ2-7; D gene unclear. Trimming cost V 6 bases and J 2 bases, with 14 bases left between them. This CDR3 has 14 residues. The germline V gene has CDR1 MNHEY and CDR2 SMNVEV (reference sequence). CDR3: CASSQYRNTYEQYF. DNA of the CDR3: TGTGCCAGCAGCCAATATAGAAACACCTACGAGCAGTACTTC.

This clone was seen only once. The chain has TRBV7-9 and TRBJ2-2; 8 bases fit TRBD2. The CDR3 runs 16 residues. Trimming removed 1 base from V and 5 bases from J; junction bases left unmatched: 6. Germline CDR1 is SEHNR and CDR2 is FQNEAQ (reference sequence). The CDR3 sequence is CASSLVAGIGTGELFF. The CDR3 DNA sequence: TGTGCCAGCAGCTTAGTAGCGGGGATCGGGACCGGGGAGCTGTTTTTT.

This chain connects TRBV28 to TRBJ2-7; 12 nucleotides match TRBD1. Germline CDR1 reads MDHEN; CDR2 reads SYDVKM. The CDR3 length is 16 residues. The V gene end was trimmed by 5 bases and the J gene end by 6 bases; junction bases not matched to a gene: 11. CDR3 in amino acids: CASSLGTGGFSGEQYF. In nucleotides, the CDR3 is TGTGCCAGCAGTCTTGGGACAGGGGGCTTCTCGGGCGAGCAGTACTTC.

V and J are TRBV5-1 and TRBJ2-3; D unclear. CDR1 and CDR2 from the germline V gene are SGHRS and YFSETQ. The CDR3 has 14 amino acids. The V gene lost 2 bases and the J gene lost 2 bases, with 9 bases spanning the gap. The CDR3 loop is CASSFYDSTDTQYF. The CDR3 bases are TGCGCCAGCAGCTTCTACGACTCCACAGATACGCAGTATTTT.

V is TRBV9 and J is TRBJ1-2, with TRBD1 matching 9 bases. The trim removed 4 bases at V and 5 bases at J, leaving 12 bases unmatched. CDR1 is SGDLS, CDR2 YYNGEE, per germline. The CDR3 is made up of 16 amino acids. The DNA for the CDR3 is TGTGCCAGCAGCCCGAGCCAGACAGGGGGTGTTTATGGCTACACCTTC. Translation gives CASSPSQTGGVYGYTF.

The chain couples TRBV19 to TRBJ1-4, with TRBD1 matching 7 bases. This CDR3 comprises 14 residues. After removal of 7 bases from V and 8 bases from J, the junction contained 10 bases not matched to a gene. Germline CDR1 reads LNHDA; CDR2 reads SQIVND (reference sequence). For the CDR3, the DNA is TGTGCCAGTACCGCCCAAGGGGGCGTAGAAAAACTGTTTTTT. It is translated as CASTAQGGVEKLFF.

This clone has ten or more counts. The chain recombines TRBV11-1 with TRBJ2-7, with a tentative D call TRBD2 (6 bases). The V end was cut by 2 bases, the J end by 2 bases, with 19 bases between. CDR3 length: 17 residues. From germline, CDR1 is SGHAT and CDR2 FQDESV (reference sequence). The CDR3 nucleotides are TGTGCCAGCAGCTTACCTGCGGTGGCGGGAACCACCTACGAGCAGTACTTC. It translates to CASSLPAVAGTTYEQYF.

This chain connects TRBV11-1 to TRBJ2-3; 9 nucleotides line up with TRBD1. The CDR3 runs to 15 residues. Germline V gene sequence: CDR1 SGHAT, CDR2 FQDESV (reference sequence). V shed 8 bases, J shed 3 bases, and the junction held 9 bases outside the gene matches. The CDR3 bases are TGTGCCAGCTCGATCGGGACAGGGCTAACAGATACGCAGTATTTT. Protein product: CASSIGTGLTDTQYF.

This clone was counted a single time. The V call is TRBV6-1, the J call TRBJ1-4; D uncertain. Trimming stripped 0 bases from V and 8 bases from J, with 22 bases between. This CDR3 has 18 amino acids. Germline V gene data show CDR1 as MNHNS and CDR2 as SASEGT. CDR3 residues: CASSEARTLDLVREKLFF. The CDR3 DNA reads TGTGCCAGCAGTGAAGCGCGAACACTGGACTTAGTAAGGGAAAAACTGTTTTTT.

The chain is built from TRBV5-1 and TRBJ2-1; possibly TRBD2 for D (5 bases). In germline, CDR1 is SGHRS, CDR2 YFSETQ. The CDR3 has 13 amino acids. V was clipped by 4 bases and J by 11 bases, with 16 bases between them. The CDR3 protein is CASSVEVGVKQFF. CDR3 in DNA: TGCGCCAGCAGCGTGGAGGTGGGAGTTAAGCAGTTCTTC.

The rearrangement uses TRBV4-3 and TRBJ2-1, with D perhaps matching TRBD2 (6 bases). The CDR3 is 16 amino acids. Germline CDR1 is LGHNA and CDR2 is YSLEER. The germline V and J ends were trimmed by 3 bases and 2 bases, with 14 bases remaining between them. CDR3: CASSQAQGGAYNEQFF. DNA of the CDR3: TGCGCCAGCAGCCAGGCGCAGGGAGGCGCCTACAATGAGCAGTTCTTC.

There are a few counts of this clone. The CDR3 nucleotides are TGTGCCACCAGCAGAGCTCTCAAACAGGGGGTTGCAGAGACCCAGTACTTC. Translating it yields CATSRALKQGVAETQYF. The V gene is TRBV15, the J gene TRBJ2-5, with 8 bases fitting TRBD1. CDR1 is LNHNV, CDR2 YYDKDF, per germline (reference sequence). This CDR3 is 17 amino acids long. J gave up 4 bases and V 1 base, and 11 bases lay outside the gene matches.

Comments on this clone: A much larger clone differs from this one at a single base, so this may be a read error. The sample carries other DNA sequences with the same CDR3. V usage is TRBV5-4 and J usage is TRBJ1-1, with D possibly matching TRBD1 (6 bases). Trimming stripped 2 bases from V and 2 bases from J, with 7 bases between. The CDR3 sequence is 13 residues long. Germline V gene data show CDR1 as SGHNT and CDR2 as YYREEE (reference sequence). CDR3 in amino acids: CASSLQGNTEAFF. The CDR3 DNA reads as TGTGCCAGCAGCTTACAGGGAAACACTGAAGCTTTCTTT.

J is TRBJ2-3 and V is TRBV28; weak D call: TRBD1 (5 bases). Trimming shortened V by 6 bases and J by 5 bases, and 18 bases separated the two germline ends. Per the germline V gene, CDR1 is MDHEN and CDR2 is SYDVKM. This CDR3 region has 15 residues. The CDR3 loop reads CASSPTGARGDTQYF. The DNA of the CDR3 is TGTGCCAGCAGCCCTACTGGAGCAAGGGGAGATACGCAGTATTTT.

This chain links TRBV5-4 with TRBJ2-3; the match to TRBD1 covers 7 bases. Germline CDR1 and CDR2: SGHNT and YYREEE (reference sequence). V shed 4 bases, J shed 7 bases, and the junction held 9 bases outside the gene matches. The CDR3 extends over 14 amino acids. CDR3 loop: CASSPDRWANTQYF. DNA of the CDR3: TGTGCCAGCAGCCCGGACAGGTGGGCTAATACGCAGTATTTT. The full variable domain, completed using reference TRBV5-4 and TRBJ2-3, is ETGVTQSPTHLIKTRGQQVTLRCSSQSGHNTVSWYQQALGQGPQFIFQYYREEENGRGNFPPRFSGLQFPNYSSELNVNALELDDSALYLCASSPDRWANTQYFGPGTRLTVL.

The chain links TRBV29-1 to TRBJ2-2; D is ambiguous. V lost 6 bases and J 1 base, leaving 12 bases between the germline ends. The CDR3 covers 14 residues. CDR1 is SQVTM and CDR2 is ANQGSEA in the germline V gene. The CDR3 loop is CSVIQRQNTGELFF. The DNA for the CDR3 is TGCAGCGTAATACAACGGCAGAACACCGGGGAGCTGTTTTTT.

This chain links TRBV5-8 with TRBJ2-3; D call uncertain. The ends were cut back, 5 bases at V and 4 bases at J, with 11 bases in the middle. The CDR3 sequence is 13 residues long. The germline V gene has CDR1 SGHTS and CDR2 YDEGEE. CDR3 residues: CASRPRPADTQYF. CDR3 DNA: TGTGCCAGCAGACCCCGGCCCGCAGATACGCAGTATTTT.